The 30 T cell receptor beta chains presented below share a single source sample, sequenced in a study of blood T cell repertoires in COVID-19 (dated by TCRdb to between 2020 and 2021). Preparation of the library involved the immunoSEQ multiplex PCR assay. Imported from immuneACCESS, the table was reduced by TCRdb to in-frame sequences with V and J called. These copies leave out some clones; in studies compared against another copy, an unresolved V gene accounts for under half, and the cause of the remainder is not known. The sample table records 150,000 to 200,000 clones; around 73% of these occur just once. The biggest ten clones account for around a sixth of the sample. Sequenced sample: PBMCs or T cells enriched from blood (not recorded which). The receptors were sampled from a woman between 50 and 59 years old who had recovered from COVID-19.

This clone occurred a few times. J is TRBJ1-1 and V is TRBV6-5; TRBD1 might be the D (5 bases). Between the trimmed V and J ends, which lost 7 bases and 8 bases, there was a span of 23 bases. The CDR3 is made up of 15 amino acids. The V gene's germline CDR1 is MNHEY and CDR2 SVGAGI. This CDR3 reads CASTQTTAGGNEAFF. CDR3 DNA: TGTGCCAGCACCCAAACAACCGCGGGGGGGAACGAAGCTTTCTTT.

This clone was seen many times. V is TRBV7-9 and J is TRBJ1-1; maybe TRBD1 (5 bases). Trimming stripped 2 bases from V and 8 bases from J, with 12 bases between. This CDR3 spans 13 amino acids. CDR1 SEHNR and CDR2 FQNEAQ come from the germline V gene (reference sequence). The CDR3, as DNA: TGTGCCAGCAGCTTACGAGAGGGACTCGAAGCTTTCTTT. Protein sequence: CASSLREGLEAFF.

V gene TRBV27 combines with J gene TRBJ2-5, with D unresolved. Per the germline V gene, CDR1 is MNHEY and CDR2 is SMNVEV (reference sequence). The ends were cut back, 3 bases at V and 5 bases at J, with 19 bases in the middle. The CDR3 is 16 residues long. CDR3 nucleotides: TGTGCCAGCAGTTTCTCATATGGTGGCCTCAGGGAGACCCAGTACTTC. Protein: CASSFSYGGLRETQYF.

The chain recombines TRBV5-1 with TRBJ2-1; perhaps TRBD2 as D (5 bases). Between the trimmed V and J ends, which lost 3 bases and 8 bases, there was a span of 12 bases. The germline gives CDR1 SGHRS, CDR2 YFSETQ. The CDR3 has 13 amino acids. In DNA form, the CDR3 reads TGCGCCAGCAGCTCAACTAGTCGTGATGAGCAGTTCTTC. Protein product: CASSSTSRDEQFF.

The table lists this clone with a few counts. This chain uses TRBV7-8 with TRBJ1-6; 10 nucleotides line up with TRBD1. After removal of 3 bases from V and 9 bases from J, the junction contained 5 bases not matched to a gene. This CDR3 spans 15 amino acids. The germline V gene encodes CDR1 SGHVS and CDR2 FQNEAQ. The CDR3 spells CASSFGQGGTSPLHF. The CDR3, as DNA: TGTGCCAGCAGCTTTGGACAGGGGGGTACTTCACCCCTCCACTTT.

The V call is TRBV3-1 (or the pseudogene TRBV3-2), the J call TRBJ1-3; possible D gene TRBD1, 5 bases. With 4 bases removed from V and 2 bases from J, the gap between germline ends came to 9 bases. This CDR3 is 14 amino acids long. Germline loops: CDR1 LGHDT, CDR2 YNNKEL (reference sequence). The CDR3 loop is CASSRRVAGNTIYF. CDR3 DNA sequence: TGTGCCAGCAGCCGCAGGGTAGCTGGAAACACCATATATTTT.

On this clone itself: Other DNA sequences in the same sample also yield this CDR3. DNA of the CDR3: TGCAGCGTTGGGACAGGGAGCTACGAGCAGTACTTC. It translates to CSVGTGSYEQYF. The chain couples TRBV29-1 to TRBJ2-7; 8 nucleotides line up with TRBD1. Germline-derived CDR1 and CDR2 are SQVTM and ANQGSEA. The V and J ends lost 4 bases and 3 bases, in that order; junction bases with no gene match: 2. This CDR3 contains 12 residues.

Remarks on this clone: The sample has other DNA sequences that encode this CDR3 too. V is TRBV7-2 and J is TRBJ2-7; 7 bases match TRBD1. V was pared by 2 bases and J by 2 bases, with 3 bases of the junction left unmatched. The CDR3 runs to 14 residues. The germline gives CDR1 SGHTA, CDR2 FQGNSA. CDR3 DNA: TGTGCCAGCAGCTTAAGCCAGGGGGCCTACGAGCAGTACTTC. Its protein is CASSLSQGAYEQYF.

The gene calls are TRBV19 and TRBJ1-5, with D possibly TRBD1 on 6 matching bases. Germline-derived CDR1 and CDR2 are LNHDA and SQIVND (reference sequence). The CDR3 totals 16 residues. Trimming cost V 6 bases and J 2 bases, with 17 bases left between them. The CDR3 nucleotides read TGTGCCAGTAGGCCTGAACAGGGTAGCGGCAATCAGCCCCAGCATTTT. Protein: CASRPEQGSGNQPQHF.

In nucleotides, the CDR3 is TGTGCCAGCAGCTTGGGGGGACAGGGGGCCGGGGAGCTGTTTTTT. It translates to CASSLGGQGAGELFF. The chain combines TRBV5-4 with TRBJ2-2; 11 nucleotides agree with TRBD1. V lost 0 bases, J lost 6 bases, and 1 base stayed unmatched. The CDR3 runs 15 residues. CDR1 and CDR2 from the germline V gene are SGHNT and YYREEE (reference sequence).

The chain recombines TRBV6-5 with TRBJ2-1; 7 nucleotides match TRBD2. Looked up from germline, CDR1 is MNHEY and CDR2 is SVGAGI. Unmatched junction bases numbered 5, after V lost 6 bases and J lost 0 bases. The CDR3 is made up of 15 amino acids. The CDR3 DNA sequence: TGTGCCAGCAGAGCGGGGAGTGACTCCTACAATGAGCAGTTCTTC. Translating it yields CASRAGSDSYNEQFF.

The chain joins TRBV15 to TRBJ1-5; 7 bases align to TRBD1. Germline V gene data show CDR1 as LNHNV and CDR2 as YYDKDF (reference sequence). The CDR3 runs to 16 residues. V dropped 1 base and J dropped 0; count of bases not matched to a gene: 3. The CDR3 sequence: CATSRGNRGSNQPQHF. The CDR3 coding sequence is TGTGCCACCAGCAGAGGAAACAGGGGTAGCAATCAGCCCCAGCATTTT.

Only a few counts were recorded for this clone. One end of the junction varies from germline; a read error may be responsible. This chain uses TRBV5-5 with TRBJ2-7; D is uncertain. The germline V gene encodes CDR1 SGHKS and CDR2 YYEKEE (reference sequence). The CDR3 spans 14 residues. CDR3 residues: CASSLGRVSNEQYF. The CDR3 DNA is TGTGCCAGCAGCTTGGGTCGGGTCTCCAACGAGCAGTACTTC.

This rearrangement joins TRBV30 to TRBJ2-7; D possibly corresponds to TRBD2 (6 bases). CDR1 GTSNPN and CDR2 SVGIG come from the germline V gene (reference sequence). This CDR3 is 14 amino acids long. The germline V and J ends were trimmed by 2 bases and 4 bases, with 15 bases remaining between them. This chain's CDR3 is CAWSTTRDLYEQYF. The CDR3 DNA follows: TGTGCCTGGAGTACTACCCGGGACTTATACGAGCAGTACTTC.

The chain employs TRBV6-5 and TRBJ1-1; D not resolved. This CDR3 comprises 16 residues. The V and J ends lost 0 bases and 0 bases respectively, with 11 bases between them. The germline gives CDR1 MNHEY, CDR2 SVGAGI. The CDR3 here is CASSYSRLPLNTEAFF. The CDR3, as DNA: TGTGCCAGCAGTTACTCCCGACTCCCCTTGAACACTGAAGCTTTCTTT.

The chain links TRBV27 to TRBJ1-5; 7 bases agree with TRBD1. The CDR3 is 15 amino acids. After removal of 2 bases from V and 4 bases from J, the junction contained 5 bases not matched to a gene. The germline V gene encodes CDR1 MNHEY and CDR2 SMNVEV (reference sequence). CDR3 in DNA: TGTGCCAGCAGTTTAATGGGGACAGTTAATCAGCCCCAGCATTTT. Amino acids: CASSLMGTVNQPQHF.

The V call is TRBV9, the J call TRBJ1-4; 9 nucleotides align to TRBD1. J was trimmed by 7 bases and V by 5 bases; bases with no gene match: 9. The CDR3 totals 15 residues. Germline CDR1 and CDR2: SGDLS and YYNGEE. The CDR3 nucleotides read TGTGCCAGCAGTCTCACAGGGGGCCTTGTTGAAAAACTGTTTTTT. Its protein is CASSLTGGLVEKLFF.

The V call is TRBV28, the J call TRBJ1-5; the D gene is possibly TRBD1 (6 bases). This CDR3 comprises 14 residues. The germline V gene has CDR1 MDHEN and CDR2 SYDVKM. Trimming left V 7 bases short and J 4 bases short, with 14 bases between. The CDR3 DNA is TGTGCCAGCACCTGGACAGTCCCTAATCAGCCCCAGCATTTT. As protein: CASTWTVPNQPQHF. The full variable domain, completed using reference TRBV28 and TRBJ1-5, is DVKVTQSSRYLVKRTGEKVFLECVQDMDHENMFWYRQDPGLGLRLIYFSYDVKMKEKGDIPEGYSVSREKKERFSLILESASTNQTSMYLCASTWTVPNQPQHFGDGTRLSIL.

The chain links TRBV2 to TRBJ2-1, with D possibly matching TRBD2 (6 bases). Per germline, CDR1 SNHLY and CDR2 FYNNEI. Trimming took 6 bases from V and 12 from J, leaving 12 bases between them. The length of the CDR3 is 11 residues. The CDR3 protein is CASRGGRVQFF. The DNA of the CDR3 is TGTGCCAGCAGGGGAGGCAGGGTGCAGTTCTTC.

The chain joins TRBV5-1 to TRBJ1-6; a weak D match, TRBD1 (5 bases). Germline V gene lookup returns CDR1 SGHRS and CDR2 YFSETQ. CDR3 size: 14 residues. The V gene lost 0 bases and the J gene lost 6 bases, with 7 bases spanning the gap. The CDR3 sequence is CASSLERGNSPLHF. For the CDR3, the DNA is TGCGCCAGCAGCTTGGAAAGGGGTAATTCACCCCTCCACTTT.

The sample holds one count of this clone. The chain links TRBV9 to TRBJ2-7, with 8 bases that match TRBD2. Trimming took 2 bases from V and 2 from J; bases not matched to a gene: 6. The CDR3 consists of 15 residues. Germline V gives CDR1 SGDLS, CDR2 YYNGEE. CDR3 sequence reads: CASSVLAGQTYEQYF. CDR3 nucleotides: TGTGCCAGCAGCGTCCTAGCGGGTCAAACCTACGAGCAGTACTTC.

The rearrangement joins TRBV9 to TRBJ2-1, with 8 bases matching TRBD2. The CDR3 runs 16 residues. Germline V lookup: CDR1 SGDLS, CDR2 YYNGEE. The J segment lost 2 bases and the V segment lost 3 bases, leaving 7 bases of the junction unmatched. The CDR3 DNA follows: TGTGCCAGCAGCGCGGGGGGGACTGGGACCTACAATGAGCAGTTCTTC. Protein: CASSAGGTGTYNEQFF.

J is TRBJ2-7 and V is TRBV5-5; perhaps TRBD1 as D (8 bases). The CDR3 covers 15 residues. The germline V gene encodes CDR1 SGHKS and CDR2 YYEKEE (reference sequence). V lost 5 bases, J lost 4 bases, and 19 bases lay in between. The DNA of the CDR3 is TGTGCCAGCAGTCCACCCGGACAGGGAGGGTACGAGCAGTACTTC. This sequence encodes CASSPPGQGGYEQYF.

The V gene is TRBV11-2, the J gene TRBJ2-2; D gene uncertain. Germline V CDR1 and CDR2: SGHAT, FQNNGV. V was shortened by 3 bases and J by 3 bases, with 2 bases between the two germline ends. The CDR3 is 12 residues long. The CDR3 is CASSFYTGELFF. The DNA of the CDR3 is TGTGCCAGCAGCTTCTACACCGGGGAGCTGTTTTTT.

This chain connects TRBV15 to TRBJ2-5, with D possibly being TRBD1 (5 bases). The V gene lost 0 bases and the J gene lost 6 bases, with 17 bases spanning the gap. CDR3 length: 16 amino acids. CDR1 LNHNV and CDR2 YYDKDF come from the germline V gene (reference sequence). As DNA, the CDR3 is TGTGCCACCAGCAGAGAAGGGGTCCTGCACGATCAGACCCAGTACTTC. Translation: CATSREGVLHDQTQYF.

The chain recombines TRBV19 with TRBJ2-1; 10 nucleotides align to TRBD2. Germline V lookup: CDR1 LNHDA, CDR2 SQIVND (reference sequence). This CDR3 region has 15 residues. The V gene end was trimmed by 7 bases and the J gene end by 5 bases; junction bases not matched to a gene: 8. In nucleotides, the CDR3 is TGTGCCAGTAACTCACTAGCGGGGAGGAACAATGAGCAGTTCTTC. Encoded protein: CASNSLAGRNNEQFF.

There are a few counts of this clone. The chain employs TRBV7-2 and TRBJ2-5, with 10 nucleotides matching TRBD2. V lost 5 bases and J lost 2; bases outside the gene matches: 5. Germline V CDR1 and CDR2: SGHTA, FQGNSA. This CDR3 region has 15 residues. The CDR3 nucleotides are TGTGCCAGCAGCCCTCAGCGGGGGGGACAAGAGACCCAGTACTTC. Protein: CASSPQRGGQETQYF.

This clone came up a few times. This CDR3 is also generated by other DNA sequences in the sample. This chain links TRBV7-9 with TRBJ2-1, with TRBD2 identical over 8 bases. This CDR3 comprises 15 residues. The ends lost 4 bases at V and 4 bases at J; junction bases unmatched: 6. Germline-derived CDR1 and CDR2 are SEHNR and FQNEAQ (reference sequence). The CDR3 DNA reads TGTGCCAGCAGCTCAACTAGCGGAGAGTACAATGAGCAGTTCTTC. Its translation: CASSSTSGEYNEQFF.

This clone was seen only a few times. The chain's CDR3 is CASSREEGTEKLFF. In nucleotides, the CDR3 is TGTGCCAGCTCAAGGGAGGAGGGGACTGAAAAACTGTTTTTT. The chain recombines TRBV18 with TRBJ1-4; possibly TRBD1 for D (5 bases). V lost 5 bases, J lost 7 bases, and 14 bases lay in between. This CDR3 is built from 14 residues. CDR1 KGHSH and CDR2 LQKENI come from the germline V gene.

The chain is built from TRBV9 and TRBJ2-6, with no clear D. From germline, CDR1 is SGDLS and CDR2 YYNGEE. The length of the CDR3 is 17 residues. V was shortened by 2 bases and J by 2 bases, with 14 bases between the two germline ends. CDR3 DNA sequence: TGTGCCAGCAGCGTCTCGACACTCCCGCCTGGGGCCAACGTCCTGACTTTC. The encoded protein is CASSVSTLPPGANVLTF.